These 21 T cell receptor beta chains were all obtained from the same sample, sequenced in a study of beta chain features in type 1 diabetes. General study findings and limits: For Type 1 diabetes patients, all four CD4+ subsets carried TCRB CDR3s that were moderately but significantly shorter.

cDNA synthesis used the whole RNA isolate, giving expressed TCRB sequences. The method was immunoSEQ multiplex PCR; TCRdb's version includes in-frame clones alone and lacks a portion of them. The data show some 350,000 clones, approximately 12% seen once. Their recognized antigens are unknown. Specimen: naive CD4+ T cells from blood. The receptors come from a woman aged 18-29 years with type 1 diabetes.

The chain recombines TRBV7-2 with TRBJ2-7; TRBD1 matches 10 bases. The V gene's germline CDR1 is SGHTA and CDR2 FQGNSA. The V and J ends lost 5 bases and 8 bases, in that order; junction bases with no gene match: 9. CDR3 length equals 14 residues. CDR3 in DNA: TGTGCCAGCAGCGTGGGGACAGGGGCTCCCAAGCAGTACTTC. Translated: CASSVGTGAPKQYF.

This clone was seen more than once but under ten times. This CDR3 is also generated by other DNA sequences in the sample. The V call is TRBV5-1, the J call TRBJ1-3; D is undetermined. This CDR3 spans 14 amino acids. Germline CDR1 reads SGHRS; CDR2 reads YFSETQ. Trimming stripped 0 bases from V and 2 bases from J, with 6 bases between. The CDR3 sequence is CASSLGTAGNTIYF. The DNA of the CDR3 is TGCGCCAGCAGCTTGGGAACAGCTGGAAACACCATATATTTT.

This clone was seen a handful of times. The rearrangement uses TRBV18 and TRBJ2-1, with 7 positions matching TRBD1. CDR3 length: 15 amino acids. In germline, CDR1 is KGHSH, CDR2 LQKENI. V trimming: 2 bases; J trimming: 13 bases; junction bases outside the gene matches: 14. The CDR3 sequence is CASSPVAGGERSQFF. The CDR3, as DNA: TGTGCCAGCTCACCAGTGGCAGGGGGAGAAAGATCACAGTTCTTC.

This clone was counted a few times. The chain links TRBV5-4 to TRBJ2-5; D is perhaps TRBD2 (5 bases). Germline loops: CDR1 SGHNT, CDR2 YYREEE (reference sequence). The CDR3 runs to 14 residues. V lost 0 bases and J 1 base, leaving 7 bases between the germline ends. DNA for the CDR3: TGTGCCAGCAGCTTGGGGAGCGGCCAAGAGACCCAGTACTTC. Protein: CASSLGSGQETQYF.

This clone was seen more than once but under ten times. The V gene is TRBV5-1, the J gene TRBJ2-3; 7 nucleotides line up with TRBD1. Germline assignment: CDR1 SGHRS and CDR2 YFSETQ. Trimming cost V 5 bases and J 1 base; bases outside gene matches: 4. CDR3 size: 14 residues. CDR3 DNA sequence: TGCGCCAGCAGTTCCGACAGGGGCACAGATACGCAGTATTTT. Its translation: CASSSDRGTDTQYF.

This clone was recorded a few times. The chain joins TRBV18 to TRBJ2-5; D gene unclear. Trimming took 6 bases from V and 5 from J, leaving 13 bases between them. CDR1 and CDR2 from the germline V gene are KGHSH and LQKENI. The CDR3 covers 13 residues. Here the CDR3 reads CASSTTGGETQYF. The DNA of the CDR3 is TGTGCCAGCTCCACGACCGGCGGCGAGACCCAGTACTTC.

CDR3 coding DNA: TGTGCCAGCAGCCTGACTAGCGGGGGTATAACCCAGTACTTC. Amino acids: CASSLTSGGITQYF. V usage is TRBV9 and J usage is TRBJ2-5, with TRBD2 matching over 12 bases. There are 14 residues in the CDR3. After removal of 4 bases from V and 8 bases from J, the junction contained 6 bases not matched to a gene. Germline V gene data show CDR1 as SGDLS and CDR2 as YYNGEE. The entire variable domain, with the rest obtained from reference TRBV9 and TRBJ2-5, is as follows: DSGVTQTPKHLITATGQRVTLRCSPRSGDLSVYWYQQSLDQGLQFLIQYYNGEERAKGNILERFSAQQFPDLHSELNLSSLELGDSALYFCASSLTSGGITQYFGPGTRLLVL.

This clone has only a few counts. The CDR3 protein is CASSFGQTVWNEQYF. The CDR3 DNA sequence: TGTGCCAGCAGTTTCGGCCAAACAGTATGGAACGAGCAGTACTTC. The chain recombines TRBV27 with TRBJ2-7; D gene uncertain. This CDR3 is 15 amino acids long. Germline V lookup: CDR1 MNHEY, CDR2 SMNVEV (reference sequence). Trimming took 3 bases from V and 5 from J, leaving 17 bases between them.

The chain is built from TRBV28 and TRBJ2-1; the match to TRBD2 covers 9 bases. Germline trimming cut 5 bases from V and 9 bases from J; bases unmatched to any gene: 2. Germline V CDR1 and CDR2: MDHEN, SYDVKM. The CDR3 totals 12 residues. In DNA, the CDR3 is TGTGCCAGCAGTCAACTAGCGGGTGAGCAGTTCTTC. Translating gives CASSQLAGEQFF. The whole variable domain, remainder taken from reference TRBV28 and TRBJ2-1, is DVKVTQSSRYLVKRTGEKVFLECVQDMDHENMFWYRQDPGLGLRLIYFSYDVKMKEKGDIPEGYSVSREKKERFSLILESASTNQTSMYLCASSQLAGEQFFGPGTRLTVL.

The chain carries TRBV27 and TRBJ2-7, with D possibly matching TRBD1 (6 bases). CDR3 length: 15 amino acids. Germline V gene sequence: CDR1 MNHEY, CDR2 SMNVEV (reference sequence). Trimming took 4 bases from V and 4 from J, leaving 17 bases between them. The DNA for the CDR3 is TGTGCCAGCAGTTCCGCGAGCCAGGGGCGGTACGAGCAGTACTTC. Its translation: CASSSASQGRYEQYF.

DNA of the CDR3: TGCGCCAGCAGCCAAGCCTACAGGGGAGGAAACACTGAAGCTTTCTTT. Its protein product is CASSQAYRGGNTEAFF. V and J are TRBV4-3 and TRBJ1-1; TRBD1 matches at 7 bases. Trimming removed 1 base from V and 2 bases from J; junction bases left unmatched: 7. This CDR3 is built from 16 residues. Per the germline V gene, CDR1 is LGHNA and CDR2 is YSLEER.

This clone appeared a few times. V and J are TRBV25-1 and TRBJ1-1; no firm D call. This CDR3 is 14 amino acids long. CDR1 and CDR2 from the germline V gene are MGHDK and SYGVNS. Trimming stripped 0 bases from V and 4 bases from J, with 9 bases between. The CDR3 DNA follows: TGTGCCAGCAGTGAATATTACTCGGTCACTGAAGCTTTCTTT. Encoded protein: CASSEYYSVTEAFF.

In this sample, this clone turned up a few times. The chain is built from TRBV27 and TRBJ2-2; unclear D gene. Germline V gene data show CDR1 as MNHEY and CDR2 as SMNVEV (reference sequence). Trimming pared 3 bases from V and 7 bases from J, leaving 6 bases between. This CDR3 contains 12 residues. The CDR3, as DNA: TGTGCCAGCAGTTTCATCGGCGGGGAGCTGTTTTTT. The encoded protein is CASSFIGGELFF.

This clone turned up a few times. The V and J genes are TRBV20-1 and TRBJ2-3, with 8 positions matching TRBD2. Germline assignment: CDR1 DFQATT and CDR2 SNEGSKA (reference sequence). Unmatched junction bases numbered 6, after V lost 5 bases and J lost 11 bases. The CDR3 spans 11 residues. The CDR3 region has the DNA TGCAGTGCTGCGGGGGGTAAGGAGCAGTATTTT. Its translation: CSAAGGKEQYF.

The CDR3 here is CASSPRKGPGGEQYV. The DNA for the CDR3 is TGTGCCAGCTCACCTCGTAAGGGGCCGGGAGGGGAGCAGTACGTC. The chain combines TRBV18 with TRBJ2-7; 8 nucleotides line up with TRBD2. The junction had 11 bases not matched to a gene; V was cut back by 3 bases and J by 7 bases. The CDR3 consists of 15 residues. Germline CDR1 is KGHSH and CDR2 is LQKENI.

This clone was seen only a few times. This chain joins TRBV29-1 and TRBJ2-1, with D possibly matching TRBD2 (6 bases). This CDR3 spans 14 amino acids. CDR1 and CDR2 from the germline V gene are SQVTM and ANQGSEA. V was cut by 4 bases and J by 3 bases, with 13 bases left in between. The CDR3 loop reads CSVVGSGVYNEQFF. CDR3 in DNA: TGCAGCGTTGTTGGTTCGGGAGTCTACAATGAGCAGTTCTTC.

CDR3 residues: CASSPPGGPPYEQYF. The CDR3 bases are TGTGCCAGCAGCCCCCCGGGAGGGCCCCCCTACGAGCAGTACTTC. The genes are TRBV7-9 and TRBJ2-7; 8 positions match TRBD2. Germline-derived CDR1 and CDR2 are SEHNR and FQNEAQ (reference sequence). V lost 5 bases to trimming and J lost 2 bases; unmatched junction nucleotides: 8. The CDR3 is 15 amino acids.

The chain couples TRBV5-1 to TRBJ2-1; no reliable D call. The germline V and J ends were trimmed by 0 bases and 7 bases, with 11 bases remaining between them. The CDR3 length is 14 residues. Germline V gene sequence: CDR1 SGHRS, CDR2 YFSETQ. DNA for the CDR3: TGCGCCAGCAGCTTGGGCGAGTTCGGTAATGAGCAGTTCTTC. Encoded protein: CASSLGEFGNEQFF. The full variable domain, with the rest looked up from reference TRBV5-1 and TRBJ2-1, is KAGVTQTPRYLIKTRGQQVTLSCSPISGHRSVSWYQQTPGQGLQFLFEYFSETQRNKGNFPGRFSGRQFSNSRSEMNVSTLELGDSALYLCASSLGEFGNEQFFGPGTRLTVL.

The chain joins TRBV29-1 to TRBJ1-1; 7 bases agree with TRBD1. In germline, CDR1 is SQVTM, CDR2 ANQGSEA. The CDR3 contains 13 residues. The ends lost 6 bases at V and 1 base at J; junction bases unmatched: 5. CDR3 sequence: CSVDRQGNTEAFF. CDR3 nucleotide sequence: TGCAGCGTGGATCGACAGGGGAACACTGAAGCTTTCTTT.

Points on this clone: Other DNA sequences within the sample encode an identical CDR3. DNA for the CDR3: TGTGCCATCAGCGATAGCTCCTACGAGCAGTACTTC. Protein sequence: CAISDSSYEQYF. The rearrangement uses TRBV10-3 and TRBJ2-7; D ambiguous. V was shortened by 6 bases and J by 0 bases, with 6 bases between the two germline ends. There are 12 residues in the CDR3. Germline V gives CDR1 ENHRY, CDR2 SYGVKD.

This clone has only a few counts. V and J are TRBV5-4 and TRBJ1-1; the match to TRBD1 covers 10 bases. Germline trimming cut 4 bases from V and 3 bases from J; bases unmatched to any gene: 6. Germline CDR1 is SGHNT and CDR2 is YYREEE (reference sequence). The CDR3 has 15 amino acids. The DNA for the CDR3 is TGTGCCAGCAGCCTGGGACAGGGGTACTACACTGAAGCTTTCTTT. It specifies CASSLGQGYYTEAFF.